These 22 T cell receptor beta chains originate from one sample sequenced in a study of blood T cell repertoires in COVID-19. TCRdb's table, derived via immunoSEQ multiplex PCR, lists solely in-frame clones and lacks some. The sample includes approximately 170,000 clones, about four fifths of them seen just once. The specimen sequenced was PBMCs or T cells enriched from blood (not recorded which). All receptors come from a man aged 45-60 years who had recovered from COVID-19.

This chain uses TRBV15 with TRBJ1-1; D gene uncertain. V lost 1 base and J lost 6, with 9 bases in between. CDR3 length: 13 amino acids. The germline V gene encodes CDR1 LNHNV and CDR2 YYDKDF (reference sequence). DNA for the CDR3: TGTGCCACCAGCAGAGTGGCGGCGGCTGAAGCTTTCTTT. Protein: CATSRVAAAEAFF. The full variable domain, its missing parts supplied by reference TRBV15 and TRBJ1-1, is DAMVIQNPRYQVTQFGKPVTLSCSQTLNHNVMYWYQQKSSQAPKLLFHYYDKDFNNEADTPDNFQSRRPNTSFCFLDIRSPGLGDTAMYLCATSRVAAAEAFFGQGTRLTVV.

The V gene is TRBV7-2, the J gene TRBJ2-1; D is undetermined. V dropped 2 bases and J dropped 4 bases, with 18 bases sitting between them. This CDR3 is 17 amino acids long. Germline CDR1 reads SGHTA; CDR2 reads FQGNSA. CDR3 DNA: TGTGCCAGCAGCTTAAGCCCAGCGCGGCAGCTATACAATGAGCAGTTCTTC. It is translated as CASSLSPARQLYNEQFF. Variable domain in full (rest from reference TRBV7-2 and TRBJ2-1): GAGVSQSPSNKVTEKGKDVELRCDPISGHTALYWYRQSLGQGLEFLIYFQGNSAPDKSGLPSDRFSAERTGGSVSTLTIQRTQQEDSAVYLCASSLSPARQLYNEQFFGPGTRLTVL.

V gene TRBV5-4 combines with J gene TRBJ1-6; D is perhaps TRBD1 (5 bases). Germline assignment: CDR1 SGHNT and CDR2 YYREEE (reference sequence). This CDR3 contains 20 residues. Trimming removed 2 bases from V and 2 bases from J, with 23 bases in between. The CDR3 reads CASSFSLGPLGGTYNSPLHF. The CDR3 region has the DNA TGTGCCAGCAGCTTCTCTCTGGGACCTCTGGGGGGGACCTATAATTCACCCCTCCACTTT.

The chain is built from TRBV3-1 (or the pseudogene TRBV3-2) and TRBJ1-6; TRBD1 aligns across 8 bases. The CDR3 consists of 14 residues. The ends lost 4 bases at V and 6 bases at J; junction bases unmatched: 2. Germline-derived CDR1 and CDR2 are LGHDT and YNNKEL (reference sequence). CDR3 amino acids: CASSPDRGNSPLHF. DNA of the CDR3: TGTGCCAGCAGCCCCGACAGGGGTAATTCACCCCTCCACTTT.

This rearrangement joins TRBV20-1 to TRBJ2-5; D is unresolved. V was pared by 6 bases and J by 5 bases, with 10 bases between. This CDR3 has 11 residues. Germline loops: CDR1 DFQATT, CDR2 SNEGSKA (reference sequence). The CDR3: CSARIRETQYF. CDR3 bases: TGCAGTGCCAGGATCCGGGAGACCCAGTACTTC.

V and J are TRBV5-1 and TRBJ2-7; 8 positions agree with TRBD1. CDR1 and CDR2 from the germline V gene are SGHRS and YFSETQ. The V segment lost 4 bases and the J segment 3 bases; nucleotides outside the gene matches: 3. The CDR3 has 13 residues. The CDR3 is CASSRTGNYEQYF. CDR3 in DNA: TGCGCCAGCAGCCGGACAGGGAACTACGAGCAGTACTTC. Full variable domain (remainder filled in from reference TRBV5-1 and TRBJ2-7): KAGVTQTPRYLIKTRGQQVTLSCSPISGHRSVSWYQQTPGQGLQFLFEYFSETQRNKGNFPGRFSGRQFSNSRSEMNVSTLELGDSALYLCASSRTGNYEQYFGPGTRLTVT.

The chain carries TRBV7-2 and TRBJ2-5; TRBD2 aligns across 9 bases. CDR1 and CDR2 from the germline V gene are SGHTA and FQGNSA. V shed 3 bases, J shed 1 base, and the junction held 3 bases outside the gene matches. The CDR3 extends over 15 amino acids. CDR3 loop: CASSLSGGSQETQYF. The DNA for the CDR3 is TGTGCCAGCAGCTTGAGCGGGGGGAGCCAAGAGACCCAGTACTTC.

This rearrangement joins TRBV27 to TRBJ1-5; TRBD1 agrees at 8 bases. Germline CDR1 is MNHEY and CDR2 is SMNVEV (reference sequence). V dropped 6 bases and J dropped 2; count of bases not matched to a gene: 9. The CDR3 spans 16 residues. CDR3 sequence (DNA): TGTGCCAGCAGACAAGGCCCGGGACAGGGCAATCAGCCCCAGCATTTT. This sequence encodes CASRQGPGQGNQPQHF.

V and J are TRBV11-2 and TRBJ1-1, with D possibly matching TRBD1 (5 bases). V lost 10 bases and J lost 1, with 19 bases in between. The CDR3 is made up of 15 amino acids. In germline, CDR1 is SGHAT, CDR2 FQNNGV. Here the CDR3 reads CATQRGGSGNTEAFF. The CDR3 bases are TGTGCCACCCAGCGGGGCGGATCGGGGAACACTGAAGCTTTCTTT.

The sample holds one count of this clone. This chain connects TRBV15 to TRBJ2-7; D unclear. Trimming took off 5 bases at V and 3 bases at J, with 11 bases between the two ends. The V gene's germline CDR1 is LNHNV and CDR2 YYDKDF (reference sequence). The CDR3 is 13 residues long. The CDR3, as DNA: TGTGCCACCAGCCCAGGTATCTTCTACGAGCAGTACTTC. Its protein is CATSPGIFYEQYF.

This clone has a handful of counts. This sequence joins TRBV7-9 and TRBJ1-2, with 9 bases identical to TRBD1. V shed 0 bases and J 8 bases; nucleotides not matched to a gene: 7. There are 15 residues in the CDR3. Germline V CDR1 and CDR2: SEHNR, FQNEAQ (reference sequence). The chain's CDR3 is CASSLAGQGFRGYTF. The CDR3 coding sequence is TGTGCCAGCAGCTTAGCGGGACAGGGTTTCAGAGGCTACACCTTC. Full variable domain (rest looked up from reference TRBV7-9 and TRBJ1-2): DTGVSQNPRHKITKRGQNVTFRCDPISEHNRLYWYRQTLGQGPEFLTYFQNEAQLEKSRLLSDRFSAERPKGSFSTLEIQRTEQGDSAMYLCASSLAGQGFRGYTFGSGTRLTVV.

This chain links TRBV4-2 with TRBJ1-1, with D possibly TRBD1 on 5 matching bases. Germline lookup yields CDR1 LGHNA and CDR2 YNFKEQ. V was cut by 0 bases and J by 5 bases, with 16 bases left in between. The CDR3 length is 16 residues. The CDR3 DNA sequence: TGTGCCAGCAGCCAAGATCCAGGGAAAGGGTGGACTGAAGCTTTCTTT. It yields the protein CASSQDPGKGWTEAFF.

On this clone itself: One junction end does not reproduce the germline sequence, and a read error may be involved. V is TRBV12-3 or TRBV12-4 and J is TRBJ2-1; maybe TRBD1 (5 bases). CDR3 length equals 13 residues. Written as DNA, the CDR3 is TGTGCCAGCAGCCCAAAGGGGCCGATCTTGAAGGTCTTC. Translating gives CASSPKGPILKVF.

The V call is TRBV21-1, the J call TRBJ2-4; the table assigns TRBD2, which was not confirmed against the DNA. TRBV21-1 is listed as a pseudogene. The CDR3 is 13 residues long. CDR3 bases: TGTGCCAGCAGCAAATTTAGTGAAAACATTCAGTACTTC. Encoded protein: CASSKFSENIQYF.

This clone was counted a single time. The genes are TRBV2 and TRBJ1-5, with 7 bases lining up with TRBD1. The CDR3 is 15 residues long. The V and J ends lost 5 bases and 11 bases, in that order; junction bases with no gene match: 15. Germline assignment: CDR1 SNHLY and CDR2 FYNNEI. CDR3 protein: CASSSGTAFQSAQHF. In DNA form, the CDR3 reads TGTGCCAGCAGTTCCGGGACAGCCTTCCAATCAGCCCAGCATTTT.

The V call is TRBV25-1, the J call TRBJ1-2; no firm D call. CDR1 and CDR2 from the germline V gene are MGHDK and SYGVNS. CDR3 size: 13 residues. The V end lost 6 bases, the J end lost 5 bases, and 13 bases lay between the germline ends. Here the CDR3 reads CASSEAGLYGYTF. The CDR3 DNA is TGTGCCAGCAGCGAAGCGGGTCTTTATGGCTACACCTTC.

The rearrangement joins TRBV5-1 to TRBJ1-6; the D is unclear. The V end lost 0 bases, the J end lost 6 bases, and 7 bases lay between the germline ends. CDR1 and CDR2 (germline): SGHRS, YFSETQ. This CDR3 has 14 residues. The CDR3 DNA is TGCGCCAGCAGCTTGGGGTCAGGTAATTCACCCCTCCACTTT. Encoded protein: CASSLGSGNSPLHF.

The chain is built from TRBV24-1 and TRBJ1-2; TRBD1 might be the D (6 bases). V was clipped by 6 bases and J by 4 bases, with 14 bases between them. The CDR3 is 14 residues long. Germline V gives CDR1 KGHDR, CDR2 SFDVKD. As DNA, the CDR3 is TGTGCCACCAGTAATGGGGGCTCGGGCTATGGCTACACCTTC. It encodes CATSNGGSGYGYTF.

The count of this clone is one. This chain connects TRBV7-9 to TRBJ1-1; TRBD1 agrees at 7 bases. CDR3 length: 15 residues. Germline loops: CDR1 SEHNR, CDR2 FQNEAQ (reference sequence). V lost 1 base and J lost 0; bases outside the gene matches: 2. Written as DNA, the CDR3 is TGTGCCAGCAGCTTAGGGCAGGGGGTGAACACTGAAGCTTTCTTT. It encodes CASSLGQGVNTEAFF. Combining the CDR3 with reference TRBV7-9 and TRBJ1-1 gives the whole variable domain DTGVSQNPRHKITKRGQNVTFRCDPISEHNRLYWYRQTLGQGPEFLTYFQNEAQLEKSRLLSDRFSAERPKGSFSTLEIQRTEQGDSAMYLCASSLGQGVNTEAFFGQGTRLTVV.

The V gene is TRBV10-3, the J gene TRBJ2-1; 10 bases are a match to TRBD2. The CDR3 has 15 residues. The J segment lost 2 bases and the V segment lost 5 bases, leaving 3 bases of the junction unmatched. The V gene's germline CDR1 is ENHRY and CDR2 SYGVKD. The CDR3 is CAISPSGGAYNEQFF. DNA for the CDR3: TGTGCCATCAGTCCTAGCGGGGGTGCCTACAATGAGCAGTTCTTC.

The CDR3 loop reads CASFRDRVGETQYF. The CDR3 coding sequence is TGTGCCAGCTTCCGGGACAGGGTAGGGGAGACCCAGTACTTC. The rearrangement joins TRBV2 to TRBJ2-5, with 9 bases identical to TRBD1. Trimming at V came to 8 bases and at J to 5 bases, leaving 9 bases not matched to a gene. This CDR3 contains 14 residues. CDR1 SNHLY and CDR2 FYNNEI come from the germline V gene.

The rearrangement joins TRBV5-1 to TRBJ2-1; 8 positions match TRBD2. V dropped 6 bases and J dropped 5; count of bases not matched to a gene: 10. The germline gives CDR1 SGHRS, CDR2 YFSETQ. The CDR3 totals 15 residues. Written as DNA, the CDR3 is TGCGCCAGCACCCCCGGGGGGGCGATGAACAATGAGCAGTTCTTC. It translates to CASTPGGAMNNEQFF.